The clone carrying this T cell receptor (beta chain) was recorded many times. Its target is not known. V was cut by 3 bases and J by 4 bases, with 13 bases left in between. The CDR3 has 15 amino acids. Germline CDR1 SGDLS, CDR2 YYNGEE. This specimen comes from a study of Graves' ophthalmopathy and Graves' hyperthyroidism. Amplification of TCR beta CDR3 regions used RNA transcripts. Following a first-round RT-PCR that used HTBI primers, a second-round multiplex PCR was carried out. TCRdb reprocessed the multiplex PCR reads via MiXCR and lists one record per CDR3 protein. The sample lists hundreds of thousands of distinct CDR3 sequences; approximately 39% were seen once. General observations from the study: Most expanded clonotypes in thyroid above 0.001 frequency also showed up in blood.

The chain couples TRBV9 to TRBJ2-2, with TRBD1 as a possible D gene (6 bases). Sequences were obtained from peripheral blood. This sequence originates from an adult man with Graves' ophthalmopathy. The CDR3 loop reads CASSGTQGGTGELFF. CDR3 sequence (DNA): TGTGCCAGCAGCGGAACACAGGGTGGCACCGGGGAGCTGTTTTTT.